What follows are 31 T cell receptor beta chains derived from one specimen sequenced in a study of PD-L1 blockade in urothelial cancer (dated by TCRdb to 2015 to 2018). Libraries were constructed by the immunoSEQ multiplex PCR assay. The clones in this table, taken by TCRdb from immuneACCESS, are in-frame only. Not every clone is retained; where verified, under half of the shortfall comes from an unresolved V gene, and the cause of the rest is unknown. The sample table lists 90,000 to 100,000 clones, about 90% of them with a count of one. The ten biggest clones cover 1.5% to 2% of the sample. The time point label on this specimen signifies: pretreatment peripheral blood. The material sequenced was PBMCs, taken around atezolizumab (anti-PD-L1) treatment. The receptors originated from a man aged 60 to 75 with urothelial cancer.

This rearrangement joins TRBV6-6 to TRBJ2-5; perhaps TRBD2 as D (6 bases). V was pared by 0 bases and J by 2 bases, with 10 bases between. CDR1 and CDR2 from the germline V gene are MNHNY and SVGAGI (reference sequence). This CDR3 has 15 residues. The CDR3 DNA reads TGTGCCAGCAGTTACTCGGAGGGGCTACAAGAGACCCAGTACTTC. As protein: CASSYSEGLQETQYF.

The chain recombines TRBV30 with TRBJ2-7; weak D call: TRBD2 (6 bases). The CDR3 sequence is 15 residues long. Trimming left V 1 base short and J 1 base short, with 14 bases between. Germline assignment: CDR1 GTSNPN and CDR2 SVGIG (reference sequence). CDR3 sequence: CAWSAGTGDSYEQYF. The CDR3 nucleotides read TGTGCCTGGAGTGCGGGGACGGGGGATTCCTACGAGCAGTACTTC.

The sample holds a few counts of this clone. The junction differs from germline at one of its ends, possibly a read error. The J gene is TRBJ2-7, the V gene TRBV10-1; D perhaps matches TRBD2 (5 bases). This CDR3 is 13 amino acids long. Per the germline V gene, CDR1 is WNHNN and CDR2 is SYGVQD (reference sequence). The CDR3 sequence: CASRSSLSSEQYF. The CDR3 DNA follows: TGCGCCAGCCGATCTAGCCTCTCCTCCGAGCAGTACTTC.

This chain connects TRBV27 to TRBJ1-5, with D unresolved. The CDR3 totals 13 residues. The V gene lost 0 bases and the J gene lost 4 bases, with 4 bases spanning the gap. CDR1 and CDR2 from the germline V gene are MNHEY and SMNVEV (reference sequence). Here the CDR3 reads CASSLSRNQPQHF. For the CDR3, the DNA is TGTGCCAGCAGTTTATCCAGAAATCAGCCCCAGCATTTT.

In this sample, this clone turned up once. The V call is TRBV10-1, the J call TRBJ2-5, with 16 positions matching TRBD2. V shed 5 bases, J shed 5 bases, and the junction held 8 bases outside the gene matches. Looked up from germline, CDR1 is WNHNN and CDR2 is SYGVQD (reference sequence). The CDR3 sequence is 17 residues long. This CDR3 is CASSSGLAGGPSETQYF. The CDR3 DNA follows: TGCGCCAGCAGTTCGGGACTAGCGGGAGGGCCGTCCGAGACCCAGTACTTC.

This sequence joins TRBV6-5 and TRBJ2-7; 9 bases line up with TRBD2. The CDR3 has 14 residues. In germline, CDR1 is MNHEY, CDR2 SVGAGI. V lost 10 bases to trimming and J lost 3 bases; unmatched junction nucleotides: 10. The CDR3 here is CATRGIAGDYEQYF. DNA of the CDR3: TGTGCCACCAGAGGAATAGCGGGAGACTACGAGCAGTACTTC.

This clone appeared a single time. The same CDR3 arises from other DNA sequences in this sample as well. The rearrangement uses TRBV7-2 and TRBJ1-2, with no clear D. There are 14 residues in the CDR3. The ends were cut back, 1 base at V and 0 bases at J, with 6 bases in the middle. Germline CDR1 reads SGHTA; CDR2 reads FQGNSA. In nucleotides, the CDR3 is TGTGCCAGCAGCTTAGGCCAGGCTAACTATGGCTACACCTTC. Its translation is CASSLGQANYGYTF.

This chain connects TRBV5-1 to TRBJ2-5; 8 nucleotides line up with TRBD1. V shed 3 bases, J shed 7 bases, and the junction held 23 bases outside the gene matches. The germline gives CDR1 SGHRS, CDR2 YFSETQ. CDR3 length: 19 amino acids. CDR3 protein: CASSSRGAGGERGRGTQYF. CDR3 bases: TGCGCCAGCAGCTCCAGAGGGGCAGGGGGCGAGAGGGGGAGAGGGACCCAGTACTTC.

The V and J genes are TRBV29-1 and TRBJ1-5, with a tentative D call TRBD1 (6 bases). The V gene lost 4 bases and the J gene lost 2 bases, with 9 bases spanning the gap. The germline V gene encodes CDR1 SQVTM and CDR2 ANQGSEA. The CDR3 is 13 residues long. For the CDR3, the DNA is TGCAGCGTTGGGGGGCGCGGCAATCAGCCCCAGCATTTT. This gives the protein CSVGGRGNQPQHF.

The gene calls are TRBV29-1 and TRBJ1-2, with no clear D. Looked up from germline, CDR1 is SQVTM and CDR2 is ANQGSEA. This CDR3 spans 13 amino acids. Trimming took off 3 bases at V and 1 base at J, with 9 bases between the two ends. In DNA, the CDR3 is TGCAGCGTTGACAGTTCATATAACTATGGCTACACCTTC. Protein sequence: CSVDSSYNYGYTF.

This clone was counted a few times. The chain recombines TRBV9 with TRBJ2-7; 10 bases agree with TRBD1. The junction had 7 bases not matched to a gene; V was cut back by 0 bases and J by 4 bases. The germline gives CDR1 SGDLS, CDR2 YYNGEE. The CDR3 is made up of 16 amino acids. This CDR3 reads CASSVGPGQGTYEQYF. CDR3 nucleotide sequence: TGTGCCAGCAGCGTAGGGCCGGGACAGGGGACTTACGAGCAGTACTTC. Using reference TRBV9 and TRBJ2-7 for the parts outside the CDR3, the full variable domain is DSGVTQTPKHLITATGQRVTLRCSPRSGDLSVYWYQQSLDQGLQFLIQYYNGEERAKGNILERFSAQQFPDLHSELNLSSLELGDSALYFCASSVGPGQGTYEQYFGPGTRLTVT.

The chain has TRBV6-5 and TRBJ1-6; D might be TRBD1 (6 bases). The ends were cut back, 2 bases at V and 8 bases at J, with 10 bases in the middle. The CDR3 totals 14 residues. The germline gives CDR1 MNHEY, CDR2 SVGAGI. The CDR3: CASSYGPGDSPLHF. The CDR3 DNA reads TGTGCCAGCAGTTACGGTCCAGGGGATTCACCCCTCCACTTT.

As for this clone: One junction end disagrees with the germline gene, perhaps due to a read error. CDR3 in amino acids: CASSLGQGDSYGQYF. CDR3 coding DNA: TGTGCCAGCAGCTTAGGGCAGGGGGACTCCTACGGGCAGTACTTC. The rearrangement joins TRBV5-6 to TRBJ2-7, with D possibly being TRBD1 (7 bases). CDR1 is SGHDT and CDR2 is YYEEEE in the germline V gene. The CDR3 length is 15 residues.

Worth noting for this clone: At one of its ends the junction is not consistent with the germline gene, which may arise from a read error. DNA for the CDR3: TGCGCCAGCAGCAAAGAGGGGCAGGGAGGGAATGAAAAACTGTTTTTT. It translates to CASSKEGQGGNEKLFF. The chain joins TRBV4-3 to TRBJ1-4; D possibly corresponds to TRBD1 (5 bases). The CDR3 contains 16 residues. The germline V gene encodes CDR1 LGHNA and CDR2 YSLEER.

The chain couples TRBV4-1 to TRBJ2-7; 8 nucleotides line up with TRBD1. CDR3 size: 16 residues. Losses at the gene ends were 0 bases for V and 4 bases for J; bases not matched to a gene: 8. CDR1 is MGHRA, CDR2 YSYEKL, per germline. The CDR3 DNA is TGCGCCAGCAGCCAAGAAGACAGGGGAATGACTTACGAGCAGTACTTC. Protein: CASSQEDRGMTYEQYF.

This clone was observed once. The V call is TRBV11-1, the J call TRBJ2-1; possible D gene TRBD2, 6 bases. Germline V gene data show CDR1 as SGHAT and CDR2 as FQDESV (reference sequence). CDR3 length: 14 amino acids. V was shortened by 3 bases and J by 3 bases, with 9 bases between the two germline ends. The chain's CDR3 is CASSLGTLYNEQFF. In DNA, the CDR3 is TGTGCCAGCAGCTTGGGGACTCTCTACAATGAGCAGTTCTTC.

The chain uses TRBV30 and TRBJ2-7; possibly TRBD1 for D (6 bases). V shed 4 bases and J shed 6 bases, with 10 bases lying between them. The CDR3 contains 11 residues. Germline V lookup: CDR1 GTSNPN, CDR2 SVGIG (reference sequence). The CDR3 DNA reads TGTGCCTGGACCAGGGGCGGCGAGCAGTACTTC. It encodes CAWTRGGEQYF.

The V call is TRBV19, the J call TRBJ1-1, with TRBD1 matching over 9 bases. CDR3 length equals 13 residues. Germline lookup yields CDR1 LNHDA and CDR2 SQIVND (reference sequence). V lost 9 bases and J lost 3; bases outside the gene matches: 5. CDR3 sequence (DNA): TGTGCCAGCAGGACAGGGGTAGACACTGAAGCTTTCTTT. This codes for CASRTGVDTEAFF. Supplemented by reference TRBV19 and TRBJ1-1, the full variable domain reads DGGITQSPKYLFRKEGQNVTLSCEQNLNHDAMYWYRQDPGQGLRLIYYSQIVNDFQKGDIAEGYSVSREKKESFPLTVTSAQKNPTAFYLCASRTGVDTEAFFGQGTRLTVV.

The chain is built from TRBV6-1 and TRBJ2-7, with 12 positions matching TRBD2. Germline CDR1 and CDR2: MNHNS and SASEGT. V trimming: 5 bases; J trimming: 2 bases; junction bases outside the gene matches: 4. The CDR3 covers 15 residues. CDR3 residues: CASSRTSGDPYEQYF. The CDR3 bases are TGTGCCAGCAGTAGGACTAGCGGGGACCCCTACGAGCAGTACTTC.

The DNA of the CDR3 is TGTGCCAGCAGACCCGGGGGGGCGACGCAGGAGCAGTACTTC. It encodes CASRPGGATQEQYF. V and J are TRBV7-2 and TRBJ2-7; 8 bases align to TRBD2. The V gene end was trimmed by 6 bases and the J gene end by 7 bases; junction bases not matched to a gene: 11. Germline-derived CDR1 and CDR2 are SGHTA and FQGNSA. CDR3 size: 14 residues. The entire variable domain, with the rest obtained from reference TRBV7-2 and TRBJ2-7, is as follows: GAGVSQSPSNKVTEKGKDVELRCDPISGHTALYWYRQSLGQGLEFLIYFQGNSAPDKSGLPSDRFSAERTGGSVSTLTIQRTQQEDSAVYLCASRPGGATQEQYFGPGTRLTVT.

CDR3 region: CASSRLAETSTDTQYF. CDR3 bases: TGTGCCAGCAGCAGGCTAGCGGAGACTAGCACAGATACGCAGTATTTT. The rearrangement links TRBV4-2 to TRBJ2-3; 7 bases align to TRBD2. CDR1 is LGHNA, CDR2 YNFKEQ, per germline. The trim removed 5 bases at V and 0 bases at J, leaving 8 bases unmatched. CDR3 size: 16 residues.

The chain recombines TRBV4-2 with TRBJ2-2; D gene ambiguous. Trimming cost V 3 bases and J 5 bases, with 19 bases left between them. This CDR3 has 17 amino acids. Germline V gene sequence: CDR1 LGHNA, CDR2 YNFKEQ. CDR3 loop: CASSQSESQGLTGELFF. DNA of the CDR3: TGTGCCAGCAGCCAGTCGGAGTCCCAAGGATTGACCGGGGAGCTGTTTTTT.

This rearrangement joins TRBV4-2 to TRBJ1-5, with 9 bases identical to TRBD1. Germline CDR1 LGHNA, CDR2 YNFKEQ. V lost 1 base and J lost 6; bases outside the gene matches: 7. This CDR3 region has 16 residues. CDR3 nucleotide sequence: TGTGCCAGCAGCCAAGTTTTACAGGGGGCAAGTCAGCCCCAGCATTTT. Its protein product is CASSQVLQGASQPQHF.

The chain couples TRBV19 to TRBJ2-3; D might be TRBD2 (6 bases). The CDR3 loop spans 15 amino acids. Per the germline V gene, CDR1 is LNHDA and CDR2 is SQIVND (reference sequence). With 3 bases removed from V and 1 base from J, the gap between germline ends came to 11 bases. In DNA form, the CDR3 reads TGTGCCAGTAGTATCTGGGCTAGCGGCACAGATACGCAGTATTTT. Protein sequence: CASSIWASGTDTQYF. Full variable domain (rest looked up from reference TRBV19 and TRBJ2-3): DGGITQSPKYLFRKEGQNVTLSCEQNLNHDAMYWYRQDPGQGLRLIYYSQIVNDFQKGDIAEGYSVSREKKESFPLTVTSAQKNPTAFYLCASSIWASGTDTQYFGPGTRLTVL.

The rearrangement uses TRBV25-1 and TRBJ1-1; D gene ambiguous. Looked up from germline, CDR1 is MGHDK and CDR2 is SYGVNS. CDR3 size: 13 residues. V lost 4 bases to trimming and J lost 5 bases, with 11 bases between them. Here the CDR3 reads CASSGPGGTEAFF. Written as DNA, the CDR3 is TGTGCCAGCAGTGGGCCGGGTGGGACTGAAGCTTTCTTT.

The CDR3 region has the DNA TGTGCCAGCAGCGTAGCTATTGGCGGTCATCAGCCCCAGCATTTT. As protein: CASSVAIGGHQPQHF. J is TRBJ1-5 and V is TRBV9; D is unclear. Deletions cut 0 bases from V and 5 bases from J, with 12 bases between. Per the germline V gene, CDR1 is SGDLS and CDR2 is YYNGEE. The CDR3 covers 15 residues.

This chain links TRBV7-3 with TRBJ2-1; TRBD2 matches at 10 bases. V shed 0 bases, J shed 9 bases, and the junction held 8 bases outside the gene matches. The CDR3 extends over 16 amino acids. Germline CDR1 reads SGHTA; CDR2 reads FQGTGA. CDR3 sequence: CASSLTPSGGVAEQFF. The CDR3 nucleotides are TGTGCCAGCAGCTTAACGCCCAGCGGGGGGGTCGCTGAGCAGTTCTTC.

The J gene is TRBJ2-5, the V gene TRBV19; TRBD1 matches 9 bases. Trimming took 11 bases from V and 1 from J; bases not matched to a gene: 8. This CDR3 has 14 residues. CDR1 and CDR2 from the germline V gene are LNHDA and SQIVND (reference sequence). CDR3 in amino acids: CAPGQGLRQETQYF. The CDR3 DNA reads TGTGCCCCGGGACAGGGATTGCGCCAAGAGACCCAGTACTTC.

The rearrangement joins TRBV11-2 to TRBJ2-1; the match to TRBD2 covers 10 bases. Per the germline V gene, CDR1 is SGHAT and CDR2 is FQNNGV. This CDR3 comprises 14 residues. With 3 bases clipped from V and 6 bases from J, the junction kept 2 bases outside the gene matches. The CDR3 sequence: CASSLRTSGNEQFF. CDR3 DNA: TGTGCCAGCAGCTTGAGGACTAGCGGCAATGAGCAGTTCTTC.

This chain joins TRBV7-2 and TRBJ1-4; 8 nucleotides line up with TRBD1. The CDR3 totals 16 residues. J gave up 0 bases and V 4 bases, and 4 bases lay outside the gene matches. Germline CDR1 and CDR2: SGHTA and FQGNSA. CDR3 sequence: CASSSQGAATNEKLFF. As DNA, the CDR3 is TGTGCCAGCAGCTCGCAGGGGGCTGCAACTAATGAAAAACTGTTTTTT.

The chain joins TRBV28 to TRBJ1-5, with D perhaps TRBD1 (6 bases). Germline V CDR1 and CDR2: MDHEN, SYDVKM. The V gene lost 5 bases and the J gene lost 3 bases, with 17 bases spanning the gap. The CDR3 runs to 16 residues. As DNA, the CDR3 is TGTGCCAGCAGTCCCGTGCGGACAGACCCCAATCAGCCCCAGCATTTT. Its protein product is CASSPVRTDPNQPQHF.